This is a list of T cell receptor beta chains from one sample in a study of identical twins. TCRdb reanalysed the 5' RACE reads using MiXCR and keeps one entry per CDR3 protein. In the table there are about 340,000 distinct CDR3 sequences, roughly 12% of which are singletons. These data were also filed under a second study, of yellow fever vaccine responses in identical twins.

Sequencing was performed on CD8+ T cells sorted from blood. The receptors shown here come from a woman aged 18-35 years in good health. CDR3s include the opening cysteine and the closing phenylalanine or tryptophan. D genes are given only for firm matches. Clone size is not always given. Where it is, it says once, few, many or a class for expanded clones.

d_call clone_size j_call cdr3_length v_call cdr3_nt cdr3_aa
. . TRBJ2-1 16 TRBV7-7 TGTGCCAGCAGACCCCACAGGGCGCGCTCCTACAATGAGCAGTTCTTC CASRPHRARSYNEQFF
TRBD1 many TRBJ2-1 15 TRBV5-1 TGCGCCAGCAGCTGGGGACAGGGTGCCTACAATGAGCAGTTCTTC CASSWGQGAYNEQFF
TRBD1 . TRBJ2-5 15 TRBV5-6 TGTGCCAGCAGAGTTGGCGGGGACAGGGAAGAGACCCAGTACTTC CASRVGGDREETQYF
. few TRBJ1-2 14 TRBV5-5 TGTGCCAGCAGCTTGAGCCGAAACAACTATGGCTACACCTTC CASSLSRNNYGYTF
TRBD1 . TRBJ1-4 16 TRBV5-6 TGTGCCAGCAGCTACTCCACAGGGGGCAGCGTTGAAAAACTGTTTTTT CASSYSTGGSVEKLFF
. . TRBJ2-2 15 TRBV7-8 TGTGCCAGCAGCTTACTGCTTCGGGTTTCCGGGGAGCTGTTTTTT CASSLLLRVSGELFF
TRBD2 . TRBJ2-1 15 TRBV5-1 TGCGCCAGCAGCTTGTTCAGCGGGGATTTCAATGAGCAGTTCTTC CASSLFSGDFNEQFF
. few TRBJ2-1 12 TRBV4-1 TGCGCCAGCAGCCATGGGGTGTATGAGCAGTTCTTC CASSHGVYEQFF
TRBD1 . TRBJ2-1 15 TRBV28 TGTGCCAGCAGTTTGGGGAGACAGGGAGTGTATGAGCAGTTCTTC CASSLGRQGVYEQFF
TRBD2 few TRBJ2-1 14 TRBV9 TGTGCCAGCAGCGTACGACTAGCGGGATATGAGCAGTTCTTC CASSVRLAGYEQFF
TRBD2 . TRBJ2-5 15 TRBV13 TGTGCCAGCTTCCCTACCGGGACTAGGGGAGAGACCCAGTACTTC CASFPTGTRGETQYF
. few TRBJ2-2 14 TRBV6-2/TRBV6-3 TGTGCCTCCCTCCCGTCAGAAAACACCGGGGAGCTGTTTTTT CASLPSENTGELFF
. few TRBJ2-1 17 TRBV14 TGTGCCAGCAGCCAGCTCGACCAGGTACTTATGTACAATGAGCAGTTCTTC CASSQLDQVLMYNEQFF
TRBD1 many TRBJ2-3 14 TRBV20-1 TGCAGTGCTACGACAGGGGGCGAGGTAGATACGCAGTATTTT CSATTGGEVDTQYF
TRBD1 . TRBJ1-1 15 TRBV28 TGTGCCAGCAGTGCCTACAGGGGAGAGGGCACTGAAGCTTTCTTT CASSAYRGEGTEAFF
. . TRBJ2-7 13 TRBV7-6 TGTGCCAGCAGCTTGGACAGCGTCACCGAGCAGTACTTC CASSLDSVTEQYF
TRBD1 . TRBJ2-5 15 TRBV20-1 TGCAGTGCTGAGCCCCACTCGGACAGGGAAGAGACCCAGTACTTC CSAEPHSDREETQYF
TRBD2 . TRBJ2-7 15 TRBV5-1 TGCGCCAGCAGCGAGGGACTAGCGGGGGGACACGAGCAGTACTTC CASSEGLAGGHEQYF
. . TRBJ2-6 15 TRBV19 TGTGCCAGTAGTATAGAACTGTCTGGGGCCAACGTCCTGACTTTC CASSIELSGANVLTF
. few TRBJ2-1 16 TRBV7-8 TGTGCCAGCAGCGTAAACCAGGGGCCAACCTACAATGAGCAGTTCTTC CASSVNQGPTYNEQFF
. . TRBJ2-1 15 TRBV7-9 TGTGCCAGCAGCCCCCCCGGCGACCCATACAATGAGCAGTTCTTC CASSPPGDPYNEQFF
. few TRBJ2-1 16 TRBV19 TGTGCCAGTAGTATAGGTTCTAGGGGATCCTACAATGAGCAGTTCTTC CASSIGSRGSYNEQFF
TRBD2 . TRBJ2-7 14 TRBV25-1 TGTGCCAGCAGTGAAACTAGCGGGAGGGGCGAGCAGTACTTC CASSETSGRGEQYF
TRBD1 few TRBJ1-5 17 TRBV23-1 TGCGCCAGCAGTCAAACCTGGGACAGTAATAGCAATCAGCCCCAGCATTTT CASSQTWDSNSNQPQHF
. many TRBJ2-3 17 TRBV12-3/TRBV12-4 TGTGCCAGCAGTTTCGGATCGGGAGTTTATTCCACAGATACGCAGTATTTT CASSFGSGVYSTDTQYF
TRBD2 many TRBJ2-3 14 TRBV12-3/TRBV12-4 TGTGCCAGCAGTACGACTAGCGGAACAGATACGCAGTATTTT CASSTTSGTDTQYF
TRBD1 many TRBJ2-2 14 TRBV9 TGTGCCAGCAGCGCCCCGACAGGGGGAGGGGAGCTGTTTTTT CASSAPTGGGELFF
. few TRBJ2-3 12 TRBV6-9 TGTGCCAGCACCCGAAGCACAGATACGCAGTATTTT CASTRSTDTQYF
. few TRBJ2-3 13 TRBV12-3/TRBV12-4 TGTGCCAGCAGCCCCGGGACTTCTGATACGCAGTATTTT CASSPGTSDTQYF
. . TRBJ2-1 14 TRBV6-4 TGTGCCAGCAGTGACGACAACCTATACAATGAGCAGTTCTTC CASSDDNLYNEQFF
TRBD2 few TRBJ2-1 15 TRBV6-2/TRBV6-3 TGTGCCAGCAGTCAATCTAGCGGGGGATACCCCGAGCAGTTCTTC CASSQSSGGYPEQFF
. . TRBJ1-2 13 TRBV5-1 TGCGCCAGCAGCCTGGGAAAAAACTATGGCTACACCTTC CASSLGKNYGYTF
. . TRBJ1-1 14 TRBV7-8 TGTGCCAGCACCCCCCTGATTGCGAGCACTGAAGCTTTCTTT CASTPLIASTEAFF
. few TRBJ2-7 14 TRBV11-2 TGTGCCAGCAGCTTAGTAGGGGCGGACTACGAGCAGTACTTC CASSLVGADYEQYF
. . TRBJ2-7 15 TRBV19 TGTGCCAGTAGTACCACCTCCGACTGGTCCTACGAGCAGTACTTC CASSTTSDWSYEQYF
. few TRBJ2-7 15 TRBV7-2 TGTGCCAGCAGGAGACCGGGACACAGCTCCTACGAGCAGTACTTC CASRRPGHSSYEQYF
. . TRBJ2-1 12 TRBV10-2 TGCGCCAGCTTTTCGTCCCCGCATGAGCAGTTCTTC CASFSSPHEQFF
. . TRBJ1-5 15 TRBV5-1 TGCGCCAGCAGCCAGAAGCCCGACCAAAATCAGCCCCAGCATTTT CASSQKPDQNQPQHF
. few TRBJ2-2 14 TRBV7-6 TGTGCCAGCAGCTCGACAGAGAACACCGGGGAGCTGTTTTTT CASSSTENTGELFF
. few TRBJ2-5 16 TRBV28 TGTGCCAGCAGTTTTTTATTTCAGCAATACCAAGAGACCCAGTACTTC CASSFLFQQYQETQYF
. . TRBJ2-2 15 TRBV9 TGTGCCAGCAGCGTACGACTAACGAACACCGGGGAGCTGTTTTTT CASSVRLTNTGELFF
. . TRBJ2-7 16 TRBV20-1 TGCAGTGCTCGCCCTACGACCGGGCCCTTCTCCTACGAGCAGTACTTC CSARPTTGPFSYEQYF
. few TRBJ2-2 15 TRBV20-1 TGCAGTGCTAGGGAGACAGGTTCGAACACCGGGGAGCTGTTTTTT CSARETGSNTGELFF
. . TRBJ2-1 17 TRBV6-1 TGTGCCAGCAGCCGCTATTCAAGGGCTAATAGGGACAATGAGCAGTTCTTC CASSRYSRANRDNEQFF